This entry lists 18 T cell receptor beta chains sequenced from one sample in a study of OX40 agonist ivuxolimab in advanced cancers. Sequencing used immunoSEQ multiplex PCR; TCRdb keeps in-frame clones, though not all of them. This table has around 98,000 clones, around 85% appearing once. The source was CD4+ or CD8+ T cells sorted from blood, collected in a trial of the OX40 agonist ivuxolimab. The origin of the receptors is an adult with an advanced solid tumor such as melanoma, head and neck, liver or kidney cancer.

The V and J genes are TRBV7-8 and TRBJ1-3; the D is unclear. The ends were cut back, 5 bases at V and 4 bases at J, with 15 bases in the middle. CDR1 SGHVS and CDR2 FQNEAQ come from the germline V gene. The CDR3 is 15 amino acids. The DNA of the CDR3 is TGTGCCAGCAGCCTAGAGGGTCGGGTAGGAAACACCATATATTTT. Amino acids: CASSLEGRVGNTIYF.

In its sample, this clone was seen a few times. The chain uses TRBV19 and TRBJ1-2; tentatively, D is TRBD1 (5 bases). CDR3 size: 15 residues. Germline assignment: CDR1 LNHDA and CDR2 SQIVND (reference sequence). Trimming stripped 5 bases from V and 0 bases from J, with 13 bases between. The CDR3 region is CASSGLGGTNYGYTF. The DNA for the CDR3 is TGTGCCAGTAGTGGGCTGGGGGGGACTAACTATGGCTACACCTTC. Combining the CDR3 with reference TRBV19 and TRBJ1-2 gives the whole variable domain DGGITQSPKYLFRKEGQNVTLSCEQNLNHDAMYWYRQDPGQGLRLIYYSQIVNDFQKGDIAEGYSVSREKKESFPLTVTSAQKNPTAFYLCASSGLGGTNYGYTFGSGTRLTVV.

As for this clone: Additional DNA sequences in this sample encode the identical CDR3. CDR3 DNA: TGTGCCAGCAGCTTAGTGGACAGGGCGCAAGAGACCCAGTACTTC. This gives the protein CASSLVDRAQETQYF. V gene TRBV7-2 combines with J gene TRBJ2-5, with 8 positions matching TRBD1. Trimming at V came to 1 base and at J to 2 bases, leaving 3 bases not matched to a gene. CDR3 length equals 15 residues. The germline V gene encodes CDR1 SGHTA and CDR2 FQGNSA. Variable domain in full (rest from reference TRBV7-2 and TRBJ2-5): GAGVSQSPSNKVTEKGKDVELRCDPISGHTALYWYRQSLGQGLEFLIYFQGNSAPDKSGLPSDRFSAERTGGSVSTLTIQRTQQEDSAVYLCASSLVDRAQETQYFGPGTRLLVL.

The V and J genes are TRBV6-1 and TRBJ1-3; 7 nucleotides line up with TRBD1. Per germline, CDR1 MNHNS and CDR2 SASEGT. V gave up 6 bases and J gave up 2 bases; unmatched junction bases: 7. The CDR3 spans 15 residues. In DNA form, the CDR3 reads TGTGCCAGCAGGACTGACAGGGTACCTGGAAACACCATATATTTT. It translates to CASRTDRVPGNTIYF.

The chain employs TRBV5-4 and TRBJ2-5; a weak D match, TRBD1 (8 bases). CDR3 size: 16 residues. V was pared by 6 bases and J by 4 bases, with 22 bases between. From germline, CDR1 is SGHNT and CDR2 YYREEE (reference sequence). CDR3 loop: CASTSQGGALRETQYF. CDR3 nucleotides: TGTGCCAGCACCTCACAGGGGGGGGCTTTAAGAGAGACCCAGTACTTC.

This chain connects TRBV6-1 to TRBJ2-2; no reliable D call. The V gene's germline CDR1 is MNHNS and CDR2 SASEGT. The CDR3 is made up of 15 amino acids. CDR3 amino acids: CVTSLGSGNTGELFF. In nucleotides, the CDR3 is TGTGTCACCTCCCTGGGGTCGGGGAACACCGGGGAGCTGTTTTTT.

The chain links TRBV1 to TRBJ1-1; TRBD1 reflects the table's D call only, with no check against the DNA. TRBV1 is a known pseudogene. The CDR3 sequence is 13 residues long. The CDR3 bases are TGCACCAGCAGCCAGAGGAAGGGGGCGGAAGCTTTCTTT. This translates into CTSSQRKGAEAFF.

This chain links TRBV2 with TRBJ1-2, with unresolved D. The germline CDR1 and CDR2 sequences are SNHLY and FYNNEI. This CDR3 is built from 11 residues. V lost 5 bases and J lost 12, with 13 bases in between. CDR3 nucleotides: TGTGCCAGCAGTACAGAGGTTTACAACACCTTC. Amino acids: CASSTEVYNTF.

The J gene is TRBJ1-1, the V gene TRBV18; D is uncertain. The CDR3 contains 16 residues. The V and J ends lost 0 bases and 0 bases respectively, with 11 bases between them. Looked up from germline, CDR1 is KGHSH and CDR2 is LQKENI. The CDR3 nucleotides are TGTGCCAGCTCACCACCTAGTTCACACATGAACACTGAAGCTTTCTTT. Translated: CASSPPSSHMNTEAFF.

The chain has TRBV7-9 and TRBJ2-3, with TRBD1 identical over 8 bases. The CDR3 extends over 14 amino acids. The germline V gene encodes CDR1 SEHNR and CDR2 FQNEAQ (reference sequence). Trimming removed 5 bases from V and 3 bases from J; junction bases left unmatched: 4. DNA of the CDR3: TGTGCCAGCAGCCAATGGACAGGGACAGATACGCAGTATTTT. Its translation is CASSQWTGTDTQYF.

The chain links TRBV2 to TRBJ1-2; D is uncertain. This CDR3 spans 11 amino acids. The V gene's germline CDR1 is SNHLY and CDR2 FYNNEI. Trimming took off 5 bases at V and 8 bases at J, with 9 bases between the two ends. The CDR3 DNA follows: TGTGCCAGCAGTCCGTTAGAAGGCTACACCTTC. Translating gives CASSPLEGYTF.

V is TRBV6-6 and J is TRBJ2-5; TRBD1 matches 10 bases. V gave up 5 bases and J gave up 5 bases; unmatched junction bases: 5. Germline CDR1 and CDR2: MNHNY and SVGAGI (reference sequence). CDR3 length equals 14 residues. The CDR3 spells CASSDRTGGETQYF. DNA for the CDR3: TGTGCCAGCAGTGACCGGACAGGGGGGGAGACCCAGTACTTC.

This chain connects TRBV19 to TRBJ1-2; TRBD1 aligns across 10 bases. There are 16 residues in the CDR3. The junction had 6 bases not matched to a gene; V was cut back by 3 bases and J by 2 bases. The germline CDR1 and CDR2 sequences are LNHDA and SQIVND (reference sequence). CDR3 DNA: TGTGCCAGTAGTATGCATGGGGGACAGGGGAACTATGGCTACACCTTC. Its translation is CASSMHGGQGNYGYTF.

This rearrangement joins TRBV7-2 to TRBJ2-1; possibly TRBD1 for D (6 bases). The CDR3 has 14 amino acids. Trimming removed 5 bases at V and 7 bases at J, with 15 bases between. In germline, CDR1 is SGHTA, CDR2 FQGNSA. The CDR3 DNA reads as TGTGCCAGCAGCGCCAAACAGGGATGGAATGAGCAGTTCTTC. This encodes CASSAKQGWNEQFF.

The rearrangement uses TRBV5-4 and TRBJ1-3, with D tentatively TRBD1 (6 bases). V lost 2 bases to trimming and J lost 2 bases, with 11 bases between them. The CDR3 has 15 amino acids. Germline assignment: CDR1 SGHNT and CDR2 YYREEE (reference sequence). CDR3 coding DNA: TGTGCCAGCAGCTTCCCGGGGGCGCCTGGAAACACCATATATTTT. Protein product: CASSFPGAPGNTIYF.

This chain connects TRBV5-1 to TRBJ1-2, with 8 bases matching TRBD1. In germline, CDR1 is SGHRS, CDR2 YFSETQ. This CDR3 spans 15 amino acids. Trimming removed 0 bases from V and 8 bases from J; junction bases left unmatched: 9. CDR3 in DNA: TGCGCCAGCAGCTTGGGGGCCCAGGGGGCTGGCGGCTACACCTTC. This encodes CASSLGAQGAGGYTF.

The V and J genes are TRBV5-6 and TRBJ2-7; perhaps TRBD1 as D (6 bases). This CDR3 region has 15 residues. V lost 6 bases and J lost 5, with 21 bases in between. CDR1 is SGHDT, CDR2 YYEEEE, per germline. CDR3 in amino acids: CASTFADFDRNEQYF. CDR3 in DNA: TGTGCCAGCACATTTGCCGACTTCGACAGGAACGAGCAGTACTTC.

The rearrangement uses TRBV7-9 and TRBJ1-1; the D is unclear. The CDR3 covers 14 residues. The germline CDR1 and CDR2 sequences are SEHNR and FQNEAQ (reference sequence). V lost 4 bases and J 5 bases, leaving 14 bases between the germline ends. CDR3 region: CASSSGSGWTEAFF. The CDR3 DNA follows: TGTGCCAGCAGCTCAGGCTCGGGGTGGACTGAAGCTTTCTTT.